This T cell receptor beta chain was captured in a study of T cell repertoires in aging, cancer and after chemotherapy. Study-level background: Clear clonal overlap appeared across healthy donor samples taken over several months to years. The whole study produced a dataset of roughly 8.8 million TCR reads. Findings and caveats of the study: Rebound thymic output was suggested by rising median generation probability during chemotherapy in each cancer cohort. These repertoire data do not allow conclusions about immunological memory after chemotherapy.

Rearranged V-D-J TRB sequences were amplified with a mixed TRB-A/B primer pool. TCRdb redid the calling of the multiplex PCR reads with MiXCR, one entry per CDR3 protein. The sample carries under 3,500 distinct CDR3 sequences, just under 35% recorded once. Peripheral blood genomic DNA, not sorted cells or RNA, was the template. Trimming shortened V by 7 bases and J by 0 bases, and 7 bases separated the two germline ends. CDR3 length equals 13 residues. The germline CDR1 and CDR2 sequences are MNHNY and SVGAGI (reference sequence). Only a few counts were recorded for this clonotype. Its antigen is not known.

The TCR comes from a human donor in good health. This chain connects TRBV6-6 to TRBJ2-1; tentative D call: TRBD1 (5 bases). Sequenced: blood. The CDR3 coding sequence is TGTGCCAGCACCACAGGCTCCTACAATGAGCAGTTCTTC. Translating gives CASTTGSYNEQFF.